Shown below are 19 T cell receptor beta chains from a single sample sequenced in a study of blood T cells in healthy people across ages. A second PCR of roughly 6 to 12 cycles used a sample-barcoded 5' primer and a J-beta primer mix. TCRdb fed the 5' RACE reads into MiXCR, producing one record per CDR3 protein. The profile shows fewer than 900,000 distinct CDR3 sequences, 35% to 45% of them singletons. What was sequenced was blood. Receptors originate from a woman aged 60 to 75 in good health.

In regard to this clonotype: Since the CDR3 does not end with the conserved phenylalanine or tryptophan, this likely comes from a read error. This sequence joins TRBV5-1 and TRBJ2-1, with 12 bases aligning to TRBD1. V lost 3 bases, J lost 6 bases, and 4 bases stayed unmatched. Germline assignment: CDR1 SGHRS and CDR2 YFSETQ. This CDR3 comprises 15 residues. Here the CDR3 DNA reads TGCGCCAGCAGCTCGGGACAGGGGGCCATCAATGAGCAGTTCTCC. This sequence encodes CASSSGQGAINEQFS.

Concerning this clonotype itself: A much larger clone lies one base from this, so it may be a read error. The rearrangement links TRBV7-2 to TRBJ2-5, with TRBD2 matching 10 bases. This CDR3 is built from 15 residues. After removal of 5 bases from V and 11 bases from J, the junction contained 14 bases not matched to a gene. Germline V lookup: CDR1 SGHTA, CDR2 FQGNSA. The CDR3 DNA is TGTGCCAGCAGCGGAGGGACTAGCGCGTCCTACGGGCAGTACTTC. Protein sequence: CASSGGTSASYGQYF.

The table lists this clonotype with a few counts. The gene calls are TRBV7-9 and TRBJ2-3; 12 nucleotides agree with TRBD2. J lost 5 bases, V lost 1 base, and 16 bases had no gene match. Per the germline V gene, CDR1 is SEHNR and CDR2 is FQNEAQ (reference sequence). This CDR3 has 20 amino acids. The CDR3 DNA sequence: TGTGCCAGCAGCTTAGGACGCCGACTAGCGGGAGACCATGGGGGAGATACGCAGTATTTT. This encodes CASSLGRRLAGDHGGDTQYF.

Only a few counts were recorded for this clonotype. This CDR3 reads CASSPQSGSYEQYF. CDR3 DNA sequence: TGTGCCAGCAGCCCCCAATCGGGAAGCTACGAGCAGTACTTC. This chain connects TRBV7-2 to TRBJ2-7; tentatively, D is TRBD2 (5 bases). The CDR3 consists of 14 residues. V was clipped by 5 bases and J by 3 bases, with 14 bases between them. CDR1 and CDR2 from the germline V gene are SGHTA and FQGNSA.

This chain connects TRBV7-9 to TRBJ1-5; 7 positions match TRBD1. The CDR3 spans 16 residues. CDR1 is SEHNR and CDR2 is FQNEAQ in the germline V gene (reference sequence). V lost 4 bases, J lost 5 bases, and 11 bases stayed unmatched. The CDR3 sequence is CASSSSSDGQDQPQHF. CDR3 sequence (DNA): TGTGCCAGCAGCTCTTCTAGTGACGGACAGGATCAGCCCCAGCATTTT. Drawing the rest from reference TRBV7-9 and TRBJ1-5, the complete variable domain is DTGVSQNPRHKITKRGQNVTFRCDPISEHNRLYWYRQTLGQGPEFLTYFQNEAQLEKSRLLSDRFSAERPKGSFSTLEIQRTEQGDSAMYLCASSSSSDGQDQPQHFGDGTRLSIL.

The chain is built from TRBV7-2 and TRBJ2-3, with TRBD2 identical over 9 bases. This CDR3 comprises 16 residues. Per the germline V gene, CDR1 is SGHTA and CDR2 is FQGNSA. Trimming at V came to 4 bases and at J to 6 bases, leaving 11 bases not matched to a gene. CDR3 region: CASSSPSGAITDTQYF. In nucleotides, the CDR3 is TGTGCCAGCAGCTCCCCTAGCGGGGCCATCACGGATACGCAGTATTTT.

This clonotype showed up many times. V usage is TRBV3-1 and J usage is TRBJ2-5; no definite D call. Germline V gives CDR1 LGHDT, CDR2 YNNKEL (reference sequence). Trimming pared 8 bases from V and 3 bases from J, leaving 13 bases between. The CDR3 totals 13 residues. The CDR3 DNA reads TGTGCCAGCGAAGGGCAGGCGGAAGAGACCCAGTACTTC. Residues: CASEGQAEETQYF.

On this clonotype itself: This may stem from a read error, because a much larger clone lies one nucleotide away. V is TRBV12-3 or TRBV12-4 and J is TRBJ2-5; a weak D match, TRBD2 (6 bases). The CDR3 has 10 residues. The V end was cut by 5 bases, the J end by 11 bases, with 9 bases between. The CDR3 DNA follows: TGTGCCAGCAGTGTGGGGAGGCAGTACTTC. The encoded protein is CASSVGRQYF.

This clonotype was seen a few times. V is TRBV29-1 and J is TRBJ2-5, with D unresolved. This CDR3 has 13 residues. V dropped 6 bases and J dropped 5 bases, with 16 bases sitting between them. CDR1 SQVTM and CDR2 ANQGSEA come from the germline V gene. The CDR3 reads CSVRTSSVETQYF. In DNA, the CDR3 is TGCAGCGTCCGGACGTCCAGCGTCGAGACCCAGTACTTC. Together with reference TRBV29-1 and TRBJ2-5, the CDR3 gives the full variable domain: SAVISQKPSRDICQRGTSLTIQCQVDSQVTMMFWYRQQPGQSLTLIATANQGSEATYESGFVIDKFPISRPNLTFSTLTVSNMSPEDSSIYLCSVRTSSVETQYFGPGTRLLVL.

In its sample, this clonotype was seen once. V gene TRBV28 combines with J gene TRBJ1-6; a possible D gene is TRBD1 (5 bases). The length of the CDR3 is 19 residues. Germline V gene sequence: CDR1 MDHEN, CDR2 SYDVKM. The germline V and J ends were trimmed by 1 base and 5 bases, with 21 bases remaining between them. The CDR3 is CASSLYRGQGTGNNSPLHF. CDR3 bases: TGTGCCAGCAGTTTATATCGAGGGCAGGGCACGGGGAATAATTCACCCCTCCACTTT. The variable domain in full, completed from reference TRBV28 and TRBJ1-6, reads DVKVTQSSRYLVKRTGEKVFLECVQDMDHENMFWYRQDPGLGLRLIYFSYDVKMKEKGDIPEGYSVSREKKERFSLILESASTNQTSMYLCASSLYRGQGTGNNSPLHFGNGTRLTVT.

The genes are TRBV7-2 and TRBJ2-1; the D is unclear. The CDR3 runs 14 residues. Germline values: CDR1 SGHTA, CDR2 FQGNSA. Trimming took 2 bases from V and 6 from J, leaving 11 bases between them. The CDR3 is CASSLFVLGNEQFF. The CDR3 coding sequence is TGTGCCAGCAGCTTATTTGTTTTGGGCAATGAGCAGTTCTTC.

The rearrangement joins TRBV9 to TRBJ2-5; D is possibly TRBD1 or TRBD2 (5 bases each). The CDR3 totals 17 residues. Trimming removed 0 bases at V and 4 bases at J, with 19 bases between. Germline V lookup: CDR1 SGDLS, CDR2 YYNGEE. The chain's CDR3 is CASSVAVGNGAGETQYF. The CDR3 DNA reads TGTGCCAGCAGCGTAGCAGTAGGAAACGGGGCTGGAGAGACCCAGTACTTC.

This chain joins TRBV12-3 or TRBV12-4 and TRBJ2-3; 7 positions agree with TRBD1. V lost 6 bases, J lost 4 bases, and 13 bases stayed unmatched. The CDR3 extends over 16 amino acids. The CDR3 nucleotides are TGTGCCAGCAGGAAACAGGGGTCCGACTCGTCAGATACGCAGTATTTT. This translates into CASRKQGSDSSDTQYF.

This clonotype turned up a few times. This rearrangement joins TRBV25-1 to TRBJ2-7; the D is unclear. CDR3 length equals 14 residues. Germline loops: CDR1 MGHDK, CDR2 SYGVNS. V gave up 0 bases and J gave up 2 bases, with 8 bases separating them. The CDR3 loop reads CASSEYLETYEQYF. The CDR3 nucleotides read TGTGCCAGCAGTGAATATCTCGAGACCTACGAGCAGTACTTC.

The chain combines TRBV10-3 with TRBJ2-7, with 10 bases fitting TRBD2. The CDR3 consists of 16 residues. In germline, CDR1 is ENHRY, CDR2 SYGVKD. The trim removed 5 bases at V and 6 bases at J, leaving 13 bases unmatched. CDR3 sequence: CAISSASGSVLGEQYF. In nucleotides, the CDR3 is TGTGCCATCAGTTCTGCTAGCGGGAGTGTACTCGGCGAGCAGTACTTC.

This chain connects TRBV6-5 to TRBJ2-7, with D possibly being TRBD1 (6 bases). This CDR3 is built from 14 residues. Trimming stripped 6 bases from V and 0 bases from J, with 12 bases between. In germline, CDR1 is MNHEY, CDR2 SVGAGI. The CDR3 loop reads CASSGQSASYEQYF. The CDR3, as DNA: TGTGCCAGCAGCGGACAGTCCGCCTCCTACGAGCAGTACTTC.

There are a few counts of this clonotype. This CDR3 reads CASRFGNSPLHF. The CDR3 DNA is TGTGCCAGCAGGTTCGGGAATTCACCCCTCCACTTT. The rearrangement joins TRBV5-8 to TRBJ1-6, with D uncertain. V gave up 5 bases and J gave up 7 bases, with 7 bases separating them. The CDR3 extends over 12 amino acids. Germline CDR1 and CDR2: SGHTS and YDEGEE.

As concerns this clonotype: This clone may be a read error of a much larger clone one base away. Here the CDR3 DNA reads TGTGTCAGCAGCCAGGGATCGGGGAGCGAAAAACTGTTTTTT. As protein: CVSSQGSGSEKLFF. This chain joins TRBV3-1 and TRBJ1-4; possibly TRBD1 for D (5 bases). Germline values: CDR1 LGHDT, CDR2 YNNKEL (reference sequence). The CDR3 spans 14 residues.

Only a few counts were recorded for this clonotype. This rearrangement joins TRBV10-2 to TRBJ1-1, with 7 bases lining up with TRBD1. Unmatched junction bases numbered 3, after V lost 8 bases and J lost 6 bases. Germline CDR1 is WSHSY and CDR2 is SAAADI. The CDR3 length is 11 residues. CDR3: CASGRGPEAFF. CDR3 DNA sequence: TGCGCCAGCGGAAGGGGGCCTGAAGCTTTCTTT.